The clone carrying this T cell receptor (beta chain) was counted at least ten times. This sample was included in a study of T-cell reconstitution after alpha-beta-depleted transplantation in children. The length of the CDR3 is 15 residues. Germline CDR1 and CDR2: DFQATT and SNEGSKA (reference sequence). Trimming shortened V by 6 bases and J by 6 bases, and 24 bases separated the two germline ends. A TCRbeta library incorporating unique molecular identifiers was prepared. From the PCR reads, TCRdb called clonotypes with MiXCR, one entry per CDR3 protein. The sample includes 230,000 or so distinct CDR3 sequences, 9% to 10% of them seen just once.

This clonotype was sampled from a human donor who donated a stem cell graft to a child with SCID. This specimen was PBMCs from the stem cell graft donor, taken from the stem cell graft. V and J are TRBV20-1 and TRBJ2-7, with D hard to call. CDR3 nucleotides: TGCAGTGCCCCCTCTGGCGGTACCTACTCCGGCGAGCAGTACTTC. Residues: CSAPSGGTYSGEQYF.